This record concerns one T cell receptor beta chain sequence. Its antigen remains undetermined. Qualities for individual bases were not recorded, and no much larger clone is one base off. This sample is part of a study of cytomegalovirus exposure and HLA in healthy donors listed by TCRdb under 2017. In the study overall: According to an earlier analysis of a few hundred of the donors, 150 million to 200 million T cells yielded 90 million to 140 million unique TCR beta sequences and around 300 Gb of sequence data. An early release covering about 600 HLA-typed donors comprised 250 to 350 gigabases of sequencing data and around 80 million unique TCR sequences. The genetic ancestry cluster associated with self-reported Caucasian donors included 81% of the roughly 390 genotyped donors. The study aimed to test whether signatures of past pathogen exposure could be identified by cataloging public T cell receptors. The T cell repertoires of around 730 subjects were profiled by immunosequencing and related to cytomegalovirus serostatus. Besides the first cohort of 666 subjects, a separate validation cohort made up of 120 different subjects was used. To predict cytomegalovirus infection status, the study brought together high-throughput TCR immunosequencing, statistical association of individual TCRs with disease status, and machine learning. In a later analysis, previously published TCR beta repertoires from more than 500 donors were re-analyzed and high-resolution HLA genotyping was added so that TCR occurrence patterns could be studied. The later analysis used no new phenotypic data to find candidate immune exposures, relying instead on TCR beta sequences and their occurrence across donors. An earlier analysis of about 620 of the donors applied high-throughput TCR beta sequencing to assess whether each TCR beta V gene segment acted as functional or pseudogenic. Donor age, sex, ethnicity and CMV serostatus were collected together with the repertoire data. Genome-wide SNP genotypes for about 60% of the roughly 670 donors were used in a later genetic analysis, which treated that subset as a discovery cohort. Every discovery cohort repertoire had been produced on one sequencing platform. HLA typing covered class I and class II loci at four-digit resolution. Typing coverage varied by locus: about 620-630 donors for A, B, C, DRB1 and DQB1; around 560 for DQA1; around 570 for DPA1; roughly 450 for DPB1. Roughly five DR-DQ haplotypes were treated as single units for association and clustering because of strong linkage in the cohort. Across some 400 genotyped donors of the cohort, an average of roughly 250,000 unique TCR beta nucleotide sequences per donor were sequenced, and around 20% of those sequences were non-productive.

Cut back by 0 bases and 3 bases, the V and J ends lie 2 bases apart. The CDR3 contains 11 residues, cysteine and phenylalanine counted. This entry keeps only the CDR3 DNA: 33 bases, framed from base 1. Via the germline V gene (reference sequence), CDR1 is GTSNPN and CDR2 SVGIG. Library preparation was by the immunoSEQ multiplex PCR assay. For the multiplex PCR, a mixture combining 60 forward primers for TCR Vbeta segments and 13 reverse primers for TCR Jbeta segments was used. The CDR3 region of rearranged TCR beta genes was amplified from genomic DNA by a multiplex PCR assay. The amplified TCR beta libraries were sequenced on the Illumina HiSeq System as 87-base-pair reads. Concerning the study's data processing: A later analysis counted about 80 million unique TCR beta chains across the 670 or so repertoires, and roughly 11 million of these chains were shared by at least two donors. Raw reads were error-corrected and collapsed into unique sequences with a nearest-neighbor algorithm that merged closely related sequences to remove PCR and sequencing errors. V, D and J gene segments were assigned by aligning CDR3 sequences to IMGT reference sequences. For a sequence to be retained, a match of at least six nucleotides to both a V gene segment and a J gene segment was required. Rearrangements were classified as productive when the CDR3 lacked stop codons and remained in frame with V and J, and all other rearrangements were classified as non-productive. CDR3 was defined according to IMGT convention as the region running from the second conserved V-encoded cysteine to the conserved J-encoded phenylalanine. The earlier analysis of approximately 500 of the donors excluded sequences that lacked an unambiguous match to a single V gene segment. In an earlier analysis of approximately 550 of the donors, V segments were called functional above 56.7% productive rearrangements and were called segregating when the between-donor standard deviation exceeded 5%. To diagnose cytomegalovirus status from the catalog of TCR beta chain sequences, a statistical classification framework was built. In a later analysis, TCR nucleotide sequences were compared against IMGT/GENE-DB human TR gene sequences so that V and J genes could be assigned. The TCRdist pipeline was used in a later analysis to assign CDR3 sequences and most-parsimonious VDJ recombination scenarios. In a later analysis, each TCR beta chain was defined by its CDR3 amino acid sequence together with its V-gene family, and reads without a unique V-gene family were excluded. A later analysis removed several hundred highly shared, low-generation-probability nucleotide sequences to deal with suspected cross-contamination and a sequencing artifact. A later analysis calculated a clonal expansion index for each public chain from normalized within-repertoire ranks of inferred template counts. In a later analysis, generation probabilities were computed with a VDJ recombination model fitted to out-of-frame rearrangements, and the resulting probabilities were checked against IGoR. In a later analysis, TCR-TCR, TCR-HLA and TCR-CMV co-occurrence was scored with hypergeometric tests, and a repertoire-size bias correction was applied to TCR pairs. In a later analysis, false discovery rates were estimated by permuting HLA or CMV assignments 20 times. In a later analysis, co-occurring TCRs were grouped using DBSCAN, and TCRdist sequence similarity was added for clustering within HLA-allele-positive subsets. Co-occurrence clustering excluded repertoires with fewer than 30,000 or more than 120,000 public chains, plus five with anomalous nucleotide sharing. Held by TCRdb, this immuneACCESS table contains in-frame sequences only and omits some clones. Under half of the omission traces to an unresolved V gene where checked; the cause of the rest is unknown. V, J and clone size are taken as reported in that table, and D and trimming were inferred from the DNA itself. The sample table shows around 150,000 clones, and roughly 68% are seen once. The ten top clones hold approximately 4.3% of the sample.

The cohort comprised around 690 healthy bone marrow donors. At the time of sampling, every cohort member was nominally healthy, though immune exposures that went unrecorded were likely present. The donor tested CMV seronegative and was one of the 352 seronegative cohort members. A peripheral blood sample was provided by each donor, and peripheral blood mononuclear cells were used for TCR beta sequencing. The Qiagen DNeasy Blood Extraction Kit was used to extract genomic DNA from the blood cell samples. Overall study results and their limits: A later analysis found that TCR association rates varied across HLA loci, with DRB1 alleles showing the most associated TCRs and HLA-C alleles the fewest. Most CMV-associated TCR beta chains appeared to be HLA-restricted in a later analysis, and the HLA associations seemed to be driven largely by CMV exposure. The cohort was sequenced for TCR beta chains only, and without alpha or paired-chain data the features that could be detected were limited. A later analysis associated about 17,000 TCR beta sequences with specific HLA alleles at a false discovery rate of 0.05. The only immune exposure information available for the cohort was CMV serostatus. In a later analysis, HLA-associated TCR beta chains showed more clonal expansion and lower generation probabilities than non-associated chains that were equally common. A total of 150 or so TCR beta chains were listed by the study as associated with cytomegalovirus. A further reported finding was that TCR beta sequences accurately predicted the HLA-A and HLA-B alleles for most subjects in the first cohort. Across donors, most TCR sequences were observed very rarely, whereas some public TCRs were present in many individuals. A later analysis reported that several top co-occurrence clusters appeared linked to parvovirus B19, influenza, CMV and Epstein-Barr virus. Because HLA typing was missing for some donors at each locus, association tests included only the typed subset. A later genetic analysis reported fewer N-insertions in productive TCRs among donors in an Asian-associated ancestry cluster than the roughly 700-donor mean. The earlier analysis of approximately 590 of the donors excluded roughly 17 rarely observed V segments, including chromosome 9 orphons, because counts were too low. Some IMGT-functional V segments, including TRBV6-2 and TRBV6-3, could not be distinguished by the 87-base-pair reads and were therefore excluded. A few of the identified cytomegalovirus-associated TCR beta chains were confirmed in vitro to be specific for cytomegalovirus antigens. Presence/absence analyses assumed roughly uniform sequencing depth across donors, an assumption that may not hold. The authors suggested that the approach could potentially be extended to other disease states and immunological phenotypes. The classifier was reported to diagnose cytomegalovirus status with high specificity and sensitivity in both the original cohort and the validation cohort. An earlier analysis of around 500 of the donors showed that most TCR beta V segments appeared in productive rearrangements either about 87% or about 30% of the time, which broadly matched IMGT annotations. The sequencing pipeline was judged likely to have produced a cluster of highly shared sequence variants as a technical artifact. An association between a missense DCLRE1C variant and V-gene and J-gene trimming of TCR beta chains was found in a later genetic analysis and replicated in an independent cohort. Linkage disequilibrium might explain the correlated functional status among segregating V segments, but an unknown experimental factor could not be excluded. Assigning TCR associations to individual alleles was difficult when HLA alleles, especially DR and DQ, strongly co-occurred.

The origin of this receptor is a man aged 55-75 years in good health and CMV-seronegative. Rearrangement joined TRBV30 to TRBJ1-2; no D gene is confidently identified. The sequencing sample was made of PBMCs. In nucleotide form, the sequence is TGTGCCTGGAGTGTCTACTATGGCTACACCTTC. This codes for CAWSVYYGYTF. Reference TRBV30 and TRBJ1-2 genes cover what lies past the CDR3, so the full variable domain is SQTIHQWPATLVQPVGSPLSLECTVEGTSNPNLYWYRQAAGRGLQLLFYSVGIGQISSEVPQNLSASRPQDRQFILSSKKLLLSDSGFYLCAWSVYYGYTFGSGTRLTVV.